Listed below are T cell receptor beta chains from one sample, sequenced in a study of cytomegalovirus exposure and HLA in healthy donors. The protocol was immunoSEQ multiplex PCR, while the TCRdb copy is restricted to in-frame clones and leaves out a portion. The sample carries about 190,000 clones, roughly 80% recorded once. Sequences were obtained from PBMCs. The receptors stem from a man aged 40-49 years in good health and CMV-seropositive. Each CDR3 is given with its conserved first and last residue. The D gene is left open where the match is weak. Some rows mark clone size as missing; the rest say once, few, many or name a class of expanded clone.

size: .
D: TRBD1
V: TRBV19
J: TRBJ2-7
CDR3: CASSIGGTVSYEQYF
DNA: TGTGCCAGTAGTATAGGAGGGACAGTTTCCTACGAGCAGTACTTC

size: many
D: TRBD1
V: TRBV4-2
J: TRBJ2-6
CDR3: CASSQETGSGANVLTF
DNA: TGTGCCAGCAGCCAAGAGACAGGGTCTGGGGCCAACGTCCTGACTTTC

size: .
D: TRBD1
V: TRBV29-1
J: TRBJ1-1
CDR3: CSAQGPTTGGFGRDTEAFF
DNA: TGCAGCGCCCAGGGTCCCACGACAGGGGGCTTCGGAAGGGACACTGAAGCTTTCTTT

size: once
D: .
V: TRBV7-2
J: TRBJ2-5
CDR3: CASRPTLGRTRQETQYF
DNA: TGTGCCAGCAGACCCACCCTCGGCCGTACTAGGCAAGAGACCCAGTACTTC

size: .
D: .
V: TRBV4-3
J: TRBJ2-7
CDR3: CASSQDPKLEQYF
DNA: TGCGCCAGCAGCCAAGACCCCAAACTGGAGCAGTACTTC

size: few
D: .
V: TRBV6-5
J: TRBJ2-7
CDR3: CASSWDSTAMAYEQYF
DNA: TGTGCCAGCAGTTGGGACTCGACTGCCATGGCCTACGAGCAGTACTTC

size: few
D: TRBD1
V: TRBV7-9
J: TRBJ1-6
CDR3: CASSPSRGTGLHSPLHF
DNA: TGTGCCAGCAGCCCTTCCCGGGGGACAGGGCTTCACTCACCCCTCCACTTT

size: once
D: .
V: TRBV7-6
J: TRBJ2-1
CDR3: CASIPPGSNEQFF
DNA: TGTGCCAGCATCCCTCCGGGGTCCAATGAGCAGTTCTTC

size: .
D: TRBD1
V: TRBV7-6
J: TRBJ2-7
CDR3: CASSTGGTGGYEQYF
DNA: TGTGCCAGCAGCACCGGGGGGACAGGGGGTTACGAGCAGTACTTC

size: .
D: TRBD2
V: TRBV5-4
J: TRBJ2-1
CDR3: CASILAGYNEQFF
DNA: TGTGCAAGCATTCTAGCGGGGTACAATGAGCAGTTCTTC

size: .
D: .
V: TRBV7-9
J: TRBJ2-7
CDR3: CASSLGAAVSYEQYF
DNA: TGTGCCAGCAGTTTAGGGGCTGCAGTCTCCTACGAGCAGTACTTC

size: .
D: .
V: TRBV5-1
J: TRBJ1-1
CDR3: CASIRAGQGGNTEAFF
DNA: TGCGCCAGCATTCGAGCCGGGCAGGGCGGAAACACTGAAGCTTTCTTT

size: .
D: .
V: TRBV29-1
J: TRBJ2-5
CDR3: CSVDLSGETQYF
DNA: TGCAGCGTTGATCTTAGTGGAGAGACCCAGTACTTC

size: .
D: TRBD2
V: TRBV7-3
J: TRBJ2-7
CDR3: CASSISGTTYEQYF
DNA: TGTGCCAGCAGCATATCCGGGACTACCTACGAGCAGTACTTC

size: .
D: .
V: TRBV7-8
J: TRBJ1-2
CDR3: CASSPPGFRSYTF
DNA: TGTGCCAGCAGCCCTCCAGGGTTTCGAAGCTACACCTTC

size: .
D: .
V: TRBV10-3
J: TRBJ1-2
CDR3: CAISAEPYGYTF
DNA: TGTGCCATCAGCGCAGAACCCTATGGCTACACCTTC

size: .
D: TRBD1
V: TRBV2
J: TRBJ1-1
CDR3: CASTPSTGSFFMNTEAFF
DNA: TGTGCCAGCACCCCCTCGACAGGGTCATTCTTCATGAACACTGAAGCTTTCTTT

size: .
D: TRBD2
V: TRBV5-1
J: TRBJ2-3
CDR3: CASSCGLEARDTQYF
DNA: TGCGCCAGCAGCTGCGGACTAGAAGCAAGAGATACGCAGTATTTT

size: .
D: .
V: TRBV5-1
J: TRBJ1-1
CDR3: CASSITPRGNTEAFF
DNA: TGCGCCAGCAGTATTACGCCCAGGGGGAACACTGAAGCTTTCTTT

size: once
D: .
V: TRBV29-1
J: TRBJ1-2
CDR3: CSVEDKLTGWRNYGYTF
DNA: TGCAGCGTTGAAGATAAACTGACTGGATGGAGGAACTATGGCTACACCTTC

size: .
D: .
V: TRBV5-1
J: TRBJ1-6
CDR3: CASSLRSPYNSPLHF
DNA: TGCGCCAGCAGCTTGCGGAGTCCTTATAATTCACCCCTCCACTTT

size: .
D: .
V: TRBV30
J: TRBJ1-2
CDR3: CAKGANGYTF
DNA: TGTGCCAAAGGGGCGAATGGCTACACCTTC

size: .
D: .
V: TRBV5-6
J: TRBJ1-5
CDR3: CASSFNRDGSRPQHF
DNA: TGTGCCAGCAGCTTCAACAGGGACGGTTCTCGGCCCCAGCATTTT

size: .
D: TRBD1
V: TRBV29-1
J: TRBJ2-5
CDR3: CSVGTGVSTQYF
DNA: TGCAGCGTTGGGACAGGAGTTTCGACCCAGTACTTC

size: .
D: TRBD1
V: TRBV7-9
J: TRBJ1-2
CDR3: CASSAPGQSGYTF
DNA: TGTGCCAGCAGCGCACCGGGACAGTCGGGCTACACCTTC

size: .
D: TRBD1
V: TRBV7-3
J: TRBJ2-7
CDR3: CASSYGTGLPYEQYF
DNA: TGTGCCAGCAGCTACGGGACAGGGCTACCCTACGAGCAGTACTTC

size: once
D: .
V: TRBV9
J: TRBJ2-2
CDR3: CASQGTNTGELFF
DNA: TGTGCCAGCCAGGGCACCAACACCGGGGAGCTGTTTTTT

size: .
D: TRBD1
V: TRBV6-5
J: TRBJ1-1
CDR3: CASSEGTENTEAFF
DNA: TGTGCCAGCAGTGAAGGGACAGAGAACACTGAAGCTTTCTTT

size: .
D: .
V: TRBV10-3
J: TRBJ2-7
CDR3: CAISGSLASVYEQYF
DNA: TGTGCCATCAGTGGGTCTCTAGCGTCAGTCTACGAGCAGTACTTC

size: .
D: TRBD1
V: TRBV19
J: TRBJ2-7
CDR3: CASSISGTGEDEQYF
DNA: TGTGCCAGTAGTATATCGGGGACAGGGGAGGACGAGCAGTACTTC

size: .
D: .
V: TRBV7-3
J: TRBJ2-7
CDR3: CASSSNQGGVQYF
DNA: TGTGCCAGCAGCTCTAATCAGGGGGGAGTGCAGTACTTC

size: .
D: TRBD2
V: TRBV2
J: TRBJ2-7
CDR3: CASREPGLSYEQYF
DNA: TGTGCCAGCAGAGAGCCGGGACTATCCTACGAGCAGTACTTC

size: .
D: .
V: TRBV7-9
J: TRBJ2-5
CDR3: CASSDRGMRGETQYF
DNA: TGTGCCAGCAGCGACCGGGGCATGAGGGGGGAGACCCAGTACTTC

size: .
D: .
V: TRBV7-3
J: TRBJ2-1
CDR3: CASSLDLGEQFF
DNA: TGTGCCAGCAGCTTAGACCTCGGGGAGCAGTTCTTC

size: .
D: TRBD2
V: TRBV29-1
J: TRBJ2-7
CDR3: CSVARTSGGDPKTYEQYF
DNA: TGCAGCGTTGCAAGGACTAGCGGGGGTGATCCTAAAACCTACGAGCAGTACTTC

size: .
D: .
V: TRBV27
J: TRBJ1-1
CDR3: CASSLRMNTEAFF
DNA: TGTGCCAGCAGTTTGAGAATGAACACTGAAGCTTTCTTT

size: .
D: TRBD1
V: TRBV7-9
J: TRBJ2-7
CDR3: CASSSGTGASYEQYF
DNA: TGTGCCAGCAGCTCCGGGACAGGGGCCTCCTACGAGCAGTACTTC

size: .
D: TRBD2
V: TRBV5-5
J: TRBJ2-4
CDR3: CASSLGWGGGPPYIQYF
DNA: TGTGCCAGCAGCTTGGGATGGGGCGGGGGGCCCCCTTACATTCAGTACTTC

size: .
D: .
V: TRBV7-9
J: TRBJ1-2
CDR3: CASSLGTVYGYTF
DNA: TGTGCCAGCAGCTTAGGGACAGTCTATGGCTACACCTTC

size: .
D: TRBD1
V: TRBV11-2
J: TRBJ2-1
CDR3: CASSLIQGSVGEQFF
DNA: TGTGCCAGCAGCCTCATACAGGGGTCTGTGGGTGAGCAGTTCTTC

size: .
D: .
V: TRBV10-1
J: TRBJ1-5
CDR3: CASSEFAGPDQPQHF
DNA: TGCGCCAGCAGTGAGTTTGCAGGGCCGGATCAGCCCCAGCATTTT

size: .
D: .
V: TRBV25-1
J: TRBJ1-2
CDR3: CASLSGDGYTF
DNA: TGTGCCAGCCTCTCGGGGGATGGCTACACCTTC

size: .
D: TRBD2
V: TRBV11-2
J: TRBJ2-5
CDR3: CASSLEGLAGTHAETQYF
DNA: TGTGCCAGCAGCTTAGAGGGACTAGCGGGAACCCATGCGGAGACCCAGTACTTC